These 7 T cell receptor beta chains share one sample of origin, sequenced in a study of regulatory T cells in long-lasting Graves disease. For TCR beta, libraries came from iRepertoire HTBI primers and Arm-PCR of CDR3 regions. Each CDR3 protein gets one entry after TCRdb re-called the multiplex PCR reads with MiXCR. The table includes about 300,000 distinct CDR3 sequences, roughly 18% detected once. Time point indicated: newly diagnosed GD, antithyroid drugs for less than 3 months. With RNA extracted from PBMCs as input, the TCR library was made. This sample comprised peripheral blood mononuclear cells (PBMCs), obtained at new diagnosis, from a patient treated with antithyroid drugs. The receptors originated from a female donor with Graves disease.

This clonotype was observed many times. The chain links TRBV19 to TRBJ1-6; D is perhaps TRBD1 (5 bases). The V gene lost 7 bases and the J gene lost 0 bases, with 16 bases spanning the gap. CDR3 length: 17 amino acids. The germline V gene encodes CDR1 LNHDA and CDR2 SQIVND (reference sequence). The CDR3 protein is CASNPRDRSSYNSPLHF. DNA of the CDR3: TGTGCCAGTAATCCGCGGGACCGGAGCTCCTATAATTCACCCCTCCACTTT. The whole variable domain, remainder taken from reference TRBV19 and TRBJ1-6, is DGGITQSPKYLFRKEGQNVTLSCEQNLNHDAMYWYRQDPGQGLRLIYYSQIVNDFQKGDIAEGYSVSREKKESFPLTVTSAQKNPTAFYLCASNPRDRSSYNSPLHFGNGTRLTVT.

This clonotype was counted at least ten times. The CDR3 loop is CASSLMGVGGTTEAFF. The CDR3 region has the DNA TGTGCCAGCAGCTTAATGGGGGTTGGAGGGACCACTGAAGCTTTCTTT. This chain uses TRBV11-3 with TRBJ1-1; tentatively, D is TRBD1 (5 bases). V lost 2 bases to trimming and J lost 4 bases, with 17 bases between them. The germline V gene encodes CDR1 SGHNT and CDR2 YENEEA. The CDR3 contains 16 residues.

Comment on this clonotype: This sequence may be a read error, since a much larger clone differs from it by one base. This chain connects TRBV25-1 to TRBJ2-3, with TRBD2 matching 8 bases. The CDR3 has 16 residues. CDR1 is MGHDK, CDR2 SYGVNS, per germline. The CDR3, as DNA: TGTGCCAGCAGTGAAGGGTTAGCGGGGCGGGGAGATACGCGGTATTTT. The encoded protein is CASSEGLAGRGDTRYF.

A few counts support this clonotype. The J gene is TRBJ2-1, the V gene TRBV19, with a weak D call TRBD2 (5 bases). CDR3 length equals 13 residues. Per the germline V gene, CDR1 is LNHDA and CDR2 is SQIVND (reference sequence). V lost 3 bases, J lost 7 bases, and 10 bases lay in between. The CDR3 loop is CASSMRRENEQFF. DNA for the CDR3: TGTGCCAGTAGTATGAGAAGGGAGAATGAGCAGTTCTTC.

This clonotype was detected ten times or more. Written as DNA, the CDR3 is TGTGCCAGCAGTTTCGGAGTGGGGAATACGCAGTATTTT. Translation gives CASSFGVGNTQYF. This chain links TRBV27 with TRBJ2-3; D remains ambiguous. Trimming took off 3 bases at V and 7 bases at J, with 11 bases between the two ends. Germline CDR1 and CDR2: MNHEY and SMNVEV (reference sequence). The CDR3 runs to 13 residues.

This chain uses TRBV29-1 with TRBJ1-2, with unresolved D. Trimming removed 7 bases at V and 4 bases at J, with 13 bases between. Germline V gives CDR1 SQVTM, CDR2 ANQGSEA. The CDR3 loop spans 12 amino acids. The CDR3: CSGTPAGYGYTF. CDR3 in DNA: TGCAGCGGAACCCCGGCGGGCTATGGCTACACCTTC.

In this sample, this clonotype turned up many times. CDR3 nucleotides: TGCGCCAGCAGCCCGCGAACCCAAGAGACCCAGTACTTC. Translating gives CASSPRTQETQYF. The rearrangement joins TRBV5-1 to TRBJ2-5, with D hard to call. This CDR3 has 13 amino acids. Germline CDR1 reads SGHRS; CDR2 reads YFSETQ. V lost 4 bases to trimming and J lost 1 base, with 8 bases between them.